Sequencing of this T cell receptor beta chain was carried out in a study of glioma-infiltrating T cells after dendritic cell vaccination (dated by TCRdb to about 2016). With regard to the full study: The cohort included some 15 glioblastoma patients drawn from Phase I and II dendritic cell vaccination trials, of whom 9 were newly diagnosed and 6 had recurrent disease. Between 2003 and 2012, patients were given autologous tumor lysate-pulsed dendritic cell vaccination. In glioblastoma patients vaccinated with dendritic cells, deep sequencing of TCR beta CDR3 regions served to measure the amount of tumor-infiltrating lymphocytes and to compare repertoires between tumor and blood. Survival after dendritic cell vaccination was correlated with TCR sequencing metrics, including TIL content and tumor-blood repertoire overlap. The vaccine was prepared from monocyte-derived dendritic cells that were cultured for seven days with IL-4 and GM-CSF and then pulsed overnight with autologous tumor lysate. Each patient was given three intradermal dendritic cell vaccine injections, spaced two weeks apart, in the arm below the axilla. What the study reported, not specific to this receptor: The cohort was small and heterogeneous, few patients had complete blood and tumor sets, and even fewer had initial-recurrent tumor pairs. After dendritic cell vaccination, a higher estimated pretreatment TIL content predicted longer time to progression and overall survival. TCR clonality showed no direct relationship with survival, which suggests that a diverse polyclonal response may matter. The three-group TCR overlap response model was characterized as speculative, and prospective validation of the model was stated to be required.

Ends trimmed: V by 7 bases, J by 1 base; bases unmatched to a gene: 6. The CDR3, from cysteine to phenylalanine, totals 15 residues. This entry keeps only the CDR3 DNA: 45 bases, framed from base 1. Taken from the germline V gene, the CDR1 and CDR2 loops are SGHRS and YFSETQ. This clone was counted only a few times. The antigen it recognizes is unknown. No base qualities exist here, and no much larger clone lies one base off it. The immunoSEQ assay amplified TCRB CDR3 regions from about 2 micrograms of genomic DNA, or from all available DNA when less than that amount was available. The multiplex PCR relied on 60 forward primers for TCR V beta segments and 13 reverse primers for J beta segments. To estimate reads per starting template, synthetic control templates were spiked into each sample at limiting dilution. Reads of 87 bp were generated by sequencing on the Illumina HiSeq System. The published analysis was carried out like this. PCR and sequencing errors were removed by merging closely related sequences with a nearest neighbor algorithm. TCR overlap was defined as the percentage of unique tumor TCR beta sequences that were also found in the peripheral blood of the same patient. Sourced from immuneACCESS, this table was stored by TCRdb with only in-frame sequences that have V and J called. A share of the clones is absent; for the studies checked, an unresolved V gene accounts for under half, and the remainder has no known explanation. That table gives V, J and clone size, and the DNA gave D and trimming. For this sample there are 100,000 or so clones; around 91% appear just once. The ten largest account for more than 2.5% of the sample.

The time point label here, explained by the study, means: after dendritic cell vaccination, including at tumor progression/relapse. Selection of patients required sufficient residual fresh-frozen tumor tissue and over two years of available survival data. None of the glioblastoma patients carried an isocitrate dehydrogenase mutation, although molecular status otherwise varied. PBMC collection took place before vaccination, two weeks after the third vaccination, and at tumor progression if progression occurred. Genomic DNA was extracted with the Qiagen DNeasy Blood extraction Kit. The sample in question was blood, obtained after dendritic cell vaccination. The receptor chain draws on TRBV5-1 and TRBJ2-3, with 10 central nucleotides matching TRBD1. The clonotype was recovered from a human donor with glioblastoma. The CDR3 reads as follows: CASQPGTGGTDTQYF. The nucleotide sequence reads TGCGCCAGCCAGCCGGGGACAGGGGGCACAGATACGCAGTATTTT.